The rows below give T cell receptor beta chains drawn from one sample of a study of radiotherapy plus CTLA-4 blockade in lung cancer. Sequencing used immunoSEQ multiplex PCR; TCRdb keeps in-frame clones, though not all of them. Of about 98,000 clones listed, about 81% are singletons. Sample: peripheral blood, taken from a patient treated with radiotherapy plus ipilimumab. These receptors all stem from a human donor with non-small cell lung cancer who had a partial response to radiotherapy plus ipilimumab. Both conserved end residues are part of each CDR3. Fields, in order: D gene, clone size, V gene, J gene, CDR3 DNA, CDR3 protein. A D gene is named only where the DNA matches it firmly. Only part of the rows carry a size: once, few, many, or a class if the clone is expanded.

d_call: -; clone_size: -; v_call: TRBV10-3; j_call: TRBJ2-1; cdr3_nt: TGTGCCATCAGTGGGGGGCTGAGCTCCTACAATGAGCAGTTCTTC; cdr3_aa: CAISGGLSSYNEQFF
d_call: -; clone_size: -; v_call: TRBV19; j_call: TRBJ2-2; cdr3_nt: TGTGCCAGTAGTATAGTTCCTAACACCGGGGAGCTGTTTTTT; cdr3_aa: CASSIVPNTGELFF
d_call: TRBD1; clone_size: -; v_call: TRBV11-2; j_call: TRBJ2-1; cdr3_nt: TGTGCCAGCAGCTTAGGGTCGACAGGGGGGTTTGGCGATGAGCAGTTCTTC; cdr3_aa: CASSLGSTGGFGDEQFF
d_call: TRBD2; clone_size: -; v_call: TRBV14; j_call: TRBJ2-1; cdr3_nt: TGTGCCAGCAGCCATCGAGGAGCGGGAGGCAGAACTTCCTACAATGAGCAGTTCTTC; cdr3_aa: CASSHRGAGGRTSYNEQFF
d_call: TRBD1; clone_size: few; v_call: TRBV5-1; j_call: TRBJ2-3; cdr3_nt: TGCGCCAGCAGCCCCGGGACAGGGAAGGATACGCAGTATTTT; cdr3_aa: CASSPGTGKDTQYF
d_call: -; clone_size: -; v_call: TRBV19; j_call: TRBJ2-1; cdr3_nt: TGTGCCAGTAGTATACAACAGGCGAATGAGCAGTTCTTC; cdr3_aa: CASSIQQANEQFF
d_call: TRBD1; clone_size: -; v_call: TRBV10-1; j_call: TRBJ2-3; cdr3_nt: TGCGCCAGCAGTGGTGGACAGGGAACAGATACGCAGTATTTT; cdr3_aa: CASSGGQGTDTQYF
d_call: TRBD2; clone_size: once; v_call: TRBV10-1; j_call: TRBJ2-1; cdr3_nt: TGCGCCAGCAGTGAGTCACTAGCGAATGAGCAGTTCTTC; cdr3_aa: CASSESLANEQFF
d_call: TRBD1; clone_size: -; v_call: TRBV18; j_call: TRBJ1-1; cdr3_nt: TGTGCCAGCTCCCCAGGGACAGCTGAAGCTTTCTTT; cdr3_aa: CASSPGTAEAFF
d_call: -; clone_size: few; v_call: TRBV5-1; j_call: TRBJ2-7; cdr3_nt: TGCGCCAGCAGCTTGGACGACAGCCCAACCTACGAGCAGTACTTC; cdr3_aa: CASSLDDSPTYEQYF
d_call: -; clone_size: -; v_call: TRBV2; j_call: TRBJ1-4; cdr3_nt: TGTGCCAGCAGGTCCGGGTCCGCCACTGAAAAACTGTTTTTT; cdr3_aa: CASRSGSATEKLFF
d_call: -; clone_size: -; v_call: TRBV28; j_call: TRBJ2-7; cdr3_nt: TGTGCCAGCTGTAGCGGAACCAGTTCGAGTTACGAGCAGTACTTC; cdr3_aa: CASCSGTSSSYEQYF